This entry concerns a single TCR beta chain. Its antigen is as yet unknown. These data are taken from a study of T cell responses to AZD1222 COVID-19 vaccine. Assay: immunoSEQ multiplex PCR; the TCRdb copy retains only in-frame clones and omits some. The sample shows about 150,000 clones, 90% of them seen only once. Study results and caveats: Spike-specific TCR breadth and depth went up after people got two AZD1222 doses.

CDR1 is MNHNS, CDR2 SASEGT, per germline. V was pared by 2 bases and J by 0 bases, with 20 bases between. The CDR3 has 19 amino acids. The sample was peripheral blood, taken on day 0 of AZD1222 vaccination. The J gene is TRBJ1-5, the V gene TRBV6-1; D may be TRBD1 (6 bases). This clonotype was sampled from an adult in good health. The CDR3 DNA is TGTGCCAGCAGTGAATATGGACAGAGCATCGCGTATAGCAATCAGCCCCAGCATTTT. Translated, it gives CASSEYGQSIAYSNQPQHF.